This T cell receptor beta chain originates from a study of blood T cell repertoires in COVID-19. Germline V lookup: CDR1 MNHNY, CDR2 SVGAGI (reference sequence). The V end was cut by 7 bases, the J end by 3 bases, with 19 bases between. This CDR3 has 16 amino acids. Profiling relied on immunoSEQ multiplex PCR, and the TCRdb table lists in-frame clones only, not all of them. Of about 130,000 clones in the sample, roughly four fifths are singletons; the top ten hold 12%. The sample was peripheral blood. This clonotype was sampled from a woman between 55 and 75 years old with acute or convalescent COVID-19. The V gene is TRBV6-6, the J gene TRBJ1-3, with no clear D. The CDR3 nucleotides read TGTGCCAGCACAACCACTGCCGGGAACAGTGGAAACACCATATATTTT. The encoded protein is CASTTTAGNSGNTIYF.